Presented here are 30 T cell receptor beta chains from one specimen sequenced in a study of blood T cell repertoires in COVID-19. Using immunoSEQ multiplex PCR, the repertoire was profiled, and TCRdb retains in-frame clones only, with some absent. The sample carries roughly 410,000 clones, around 87% recorded once. The sample comprised peripheral blood. These TCRs come from a woman in her sixties with COVID-19, enrolled during active disease.

The CDR3 protein is CASSHPAQGSGTYNEQFF. The DNA of the CDR3 is TGCGCCAGCAGCCACCCGGCCCAAGGTAGCGGTACCTACAATGAGCAGTTCTTC. The chain recombines TRBV4-1 with TRBJ2-1; possible D gene TRBD2, 6 bases. CDR3 size: 18 residues. Germline loops: CDR1 MGHRA, CDR2 YSYEKL. The V and J ends lost 3 bases and 2 bases respectively, with 20 bases between them.

The CDR3 protein is CASSTVQGTYEQYF. The CDR3 DNA reads as TGCGCCAGCAGCACTGTACAGGGAACCTACGAGCAGTACTTC. J is TRBJ2-7 and V is TRBV5-1, with a tentative D call TRBD1 (6 bases). V shed 4 bases and J shed 2 bases, with 13 bases lying between them. The CDR3 extends over 14 amino acids. Germline values: CDR1 SGHRS, CDR2 YFSETQ.

The chain carries TRBV28 and TRBJ2-1, with D unclear. Germline assignment: CDR1 MDHEN and CDR2 SYDVKM. The CDR3 is 15 residues long. V shed 3 bases and J shed 6 bases, with 15 bases lying between them. DNA of the CDR3: TGTGCCAGCAGTTTTTTGACAAAGCCAGGCAATGAGCAGTTCTTC. This codes for CASSFLTKPGNEQFF.

The gene calls are TRBV6-1 and TRBJ1-4; possible D gene TRBD1, 5 bases. The CDR3 covers 16 residues. The V end lost 2 bases, the J end lost 5 bases, and 15 bases lay between the germline ends. Per germline, CDR1 MNHNS and CDR2 SASEGT. The DNA for the CDR3 is TGTGCCAGCAGTGAAAACCGACAGAGAGGAAATGAAAAACTGTTTTTT. Translated: CASSENRQRGNEKLFF.

V and J are TRBV2 and TRBJ1-6; 7 positions agree with TRBD1. J was trimmed by 7 bases and V by 5 bases; bases with no gene match: 5. The CDR3 totals 14 residues. CDR1 is SNHLY and CDR2 is FYNNEI in the germline V gene. DNA for the CDR3: TGTGCCAGCAGTTCGGACAGGCGAAATTCACCCCTCCACTTT. This encodes CASSSDRRNSPLHF.

The CDR3 DNA reads TGTGCCAGCAGCTTGATCCAGGTTGAAGAGCAGTTCTTC. Translating gives CASSLIQVEEQFF. The V call is TRBV5-4, the J call TRBJ2-1; D gene ambiguous. The ends were cut back, 1 base at V and 10 bases at J, with 12 bases in the middle. Germline V gene data show CDR1 as SGHNT and CDR2 as YYREEE (reference sequence). CDR3 size: 13 residues. The full variable domain, completed using reference TRBV5-4 and TRBJ2-1, is ETGVTQSPTHLIKTRGQQVTLRCSSQSGHNTVSWYQQALGQGPQFIFQYYREEENGRGNFPPRFSGLQFPNYSSELNVNALELDDSALYLCASSLIQVEEQFFGPGTRLTVL.

The rearrangement joins TRBV30 to TRBJ1-2; TRBD1 matches at 9 bases. Germline CDR1 reads GTSNPN; CDR2 reads SVGIG (reference sequence). The CDR3 contains 14 residues. V gave up 5 bases and J gave up 4 bases; unmatched junction bases: 8. Written as DNA, the CDR3 is TGTGCCTGGGGAGGACAGGGGAGTCCCTATGGCTACACCTTC. This translates into CAWGGQGSPYGYTF.

This chain joins TRBV7-3 and TRBJ1-1; D gene unclear. V was clipped by 4 bases and J by 0 bases, with 12 bases between them. There are 15 residues in the CDR3. The germline gives CDR1 SGHTA, CDR2 FQGTGA. The CDR3 here is CASSSYRSVNTEAFF. DNA of the CDR3: TGTGCCAGCAGCTCCTATCGTTCGGTGAACACTGAAGCTTTCTTT.

This clone showed up just a few times. The chain uses TRBV27 and TRBJ1-6; D remains ambiguous. V was pared by 3 bases and J by 6 bases, with 3 bases between. CDR1 is MNHEY, CDR2 SMNVEV, per germline (reference sequence). This CDR3 comprises 12 residues. CDR3 amino acids: CASSFRNSPLHF. The CDR3 nucleotides read TGTGCCAGCAGTTTCCGTAATTCACCCCTCCACTTT.

The chain carries TRBV4-1 and TRBJ2-4; D perhaps matches TRBD1 (6 bases). V was pared by 1 base and J by 7 bases, with 17 bases between. In germline, CDR1 is MGHRA, CDR2 YSYEKL. The CDR3 sequence is 16 residues long. CDR3 loop: CASSQGIQGLGNIQYF. In DNA form, the CDR3 reads TGCGCCAGCAGCCAAGGGATACAGGGCCTGGGGAACATTCAGTACTTC.

The V call is TRBV30, the J call TRBJ2-7, with a tentative D call TRBD1 (6 bases). The ends were cut back, 3 bases at V and 1 base at J, with 16 bases in the middle. The CDR3 is 15 residues long. CDR1 and CDR2 (germline): GTSNPN, SVGIG (reference sequence). The CDR3 reads CAWRTDTGSSYEQYF. The CDR3 DNA is TGTGCCTGGAGGACCGACACAGGGAGTTCCTACGAGCAGTACTTC.

The chain carries TRBV3-1 (or the pseudogene TRBV3-2) and TRBJ1-3, with a weak D call TRBD1 (5 bases). The germline CDR1 and CDR2 sequences are LGHDT and YNNKEL (reference sequence). V was shortened by 0 bases and J by 3 bases, with 12 bases between the two germline ends. The CDR3 totals 16 residues. CDR3 loop: CASSQEKGRVGNTIYF. Written as DNA, the CDR3 is TGTGCCAGCAGCCAAGAGAAGGGGCGAGTTGGAAACACCATATATTTT.

This rearrangement joins TRBV7-2 to TRBJ2-2, with 9 bases aligning to TRBD2. Germline CDR1 reads SGHTA; CDR2 reads FQGNSA. Unmatched junction bases numbered 5, after V lost 5 bases and J lost 4 bases. The CDR3 runs to 15 residues. In DNA, the CDR3 is TGTGCCAGCAGCCCACAAGCGGGGGGCACCGGGGAGCTGTTTTTT. Translated, it gives CASSPQAGGTGELFF.

The J gene is TRBJ2-7, the V gene TRBV27; unclear D gene. Germline assignment: CDR1 MNHEY and CDR2 SMNVEV (reference sequence). The CDR3 is 15 residues long. Trimming removed 5 bases from V and 4 bases from J, with 18 bases in between. CDR3 amino acids: CASSLLLAPPYEQYF. CDR3 bases: TGTGCCAGCAGTCTCCTTTTGGCACCCCCTTACGAGCAGTACTTC.

This sequence joins TRBV27 and TRBJ1-2; D call uncertain. The CDR3 has 15 residues. CDR1 and CDR2 from the germline V gene are MNHEY and SMNVEV (reference sequence). V was clipped by 0 bases and J by 6 bases, with 14 bases between them. CDR3 bases: TGTGCCAGCAGTTTATCGCGCGGGGATTTGGATGGCTACACCTTC. Protein: CASSLSRGDLDGYTF.

V is TRBV24-1 and J is TRBJ2-5; D remains ambiguous. V dropped 3 bases and J dropped 5 bases, with 9 bases sitting between them. Germline V lookup: CDR1 KGHDR, CDR2 SFDVKD. The CDR3 is 13 residues long. The CDR3 DNA follows: TGTGCCACCAGTGATCCGCGTCTGGAGACCCAGTACTTC. As protein: CATSDPRLETQYF.

This sequence joins TRBV10-2 and TRBJ2-1; 15 bases agree with TRBD2. This CDR3 is built from 15 residues. CDR1 WSHSY and CDR2 SAAADI come from the germline V gene. After removal of 7 bases from V and 8 bases from J, the junction contained 6 bases not matched to a gene. In DNA form, the CDR3 reads TGCGCCAGCAAGGCCGGGACTAGCGGGGGGTATGAGCAGTTCTTC. Translation: CASKAGTSGGYEQFF.

The chain links TRBV30 to TRBJ1-1, with D perhaps matching TRBD1 (5 bases). With 7 bases removed from V and 1 base from J, the gap between germline ends came to 13 bases. This CDR3 contains 13 residues. The germline V gene has CDR1 GTSNPN and CDR2 SVGIG (reference sequence). The CDR3 protein is CASSDGQNTEAFF. The CDR3 DNA reads TGTGCCTCCTCAGACGGACAGAACACTGAAGCTTTCTTT.

This rearrangement joins TRBV6-1 to TRBJ2-3; tentatively, D is TRBD1 (5 bases). The length of the CDR3 is 19 residues. Between the trimmed V and J ends, which lost 3 bases and 2 bases, there was a span of 24 bases. Germline V gene lookup returns CDR1 MNHNS and CDR2 SASEGT. CDR3 in amino acids: CASSDEIIRRQILTDTQYF. The CDR3, as DNA: TGTGCCAGCAGTGATGAAATAATCCGCCGACAGATACTCACAGATACGCAGTATTTT.

The chain recombines TRBV2 with TRBJ1-3; D call uncertain. The germline V and J ends were trimmed by 4 bases and 2 bases, with 6 bases remaining between them. Germline-derived CDR1 and CDR2 are SNHLY and FYNNEI. The CDR3 runs to 13 residues. CDR3 nucleotide sequence: TGTGCCAGCAGTGGGTCAGCTGGAAACACCATATATTTT. Encoded protein: CASSGSAGNTIYF.

V is TRBV11-2 and J is TRBJ2-5; D may be TRBD2 (5 bases). The CDR3 contains 11 residues. From germline, CDR1 is SGHAT and CDR2 FQNNGV. Between the trimmed V and J ends, which lost 7 bases and 5 bases, there was a span of 8 bases. The CDR3 here is CASTTGETQYF. The DNA of the CDR3 is TGTGCCAGCACCACGGGGGAGACCCAGTACTTC.

The chain is built from TRBV7-9 and TRBJ1-3; D is ambiguous. The germline V and J ends were trimmed by 2 bases and 0 bases, with 8 bases remaining between them. CDR3 size: 15 residues. Germline loops: CDR1 SEHNR, CDR2 FQNEAQ (reference sequence). CDR3 nucleotides: TGTGCCAGCAGCTTATTCGGTGCCTCTGGAAACACCATATATTTT. Protein sequence: CASSLFGASGNTIYF.

The chain employs TRBV7-9 and TRBJ1-1; 7 bases line up with TRBD1. The CDR3 sequence is 15 residues long. J gave up 1 base and V 1 base, and 3 bases lay outside the gene matches. CDR1 SEHNR and CDR2 FQNEAQ come from the germline V gene (reference sequence). The CDR3 protein is CASSLVGTENTEAFF. CDR3 nucleotides: TGTGCCAGCAGCTTAGTTGGGACAGAGAACACTGAAGCTTTCTTT.

This clone has a handful of counts. In DNA, the CDR3 is TGTGCCAGCAGCCAAGTCGGGGAAATCGGGGGCTACACCTTC. Amino acid sequence: CASSQVGEIGGYTF. V is TRBV3-1 (or the pseudogene TRBV3-2) and J is TRBJ1-2; D is undetermined. CDR1 is LGHDT and CDR2 is YNNKEL in the germline V gene (reference sequence). This CDR3 spans 14 amino acids. Trimming stripped 1 base from V and 8 bases from J, with 14 bases between.

This clone was seen a single time. The chain recombines TRBV9 with TRBJ1-2, with 8 bases matching TRBD1. Germline V gives CDR1 SGDLS, CDR2 YYNGEE. After removal of 0 bases from V and 4 bases from J, the junction contained 5 bases not matched to a gene. CDR3 length: 15 residues. In DNA form, the CDR3 reads TGTGCCAGCAGCGTAGCGGCAGGGGGCCTCTATGGCTACACCTTC. This encodes CASSVAAGGLYGYTF. The full variable domain, in which reference TRBV9 and TRBJ1-2 provide the parts outside the CDR3, is DSGVTQTPKHLITATGQRVTLRCSPRSGDLSVYWYQQSLDQGLQFLIQYYNGEERAKGNILERFSAQQFPDLHSELNLSSLELGDSALYFCASSVAAGGLYGYTFGSGTRLTVV.

The V and J genes are TRBV19 and TRBJ1-5, with 8 bases lining up with TRBD1. The CDR3 runs to 21 residues. J lost 0 bases, V lost 6 bases, and 22 bases had no gene match. The germline V gene encodes CDR1 LNHDA and CDR2 SQIVND (reference sequence). The CDR3 bases are TGTGCCAGTAGCAATCCCTTGGGGCAGGGGGCCACATCGAATAGCAATCAGCCCCAGCATTTT. Encoded protein: CASSNPLGQGATSNSNQPQHF.

The chain couples TRBV5-1 to TRBJ2-5; 10 positions match TRBD2. V dropped 0 bases and J dropped 2; count of bases not matched to a gene: 7. The CDR3 runs 17 residues. CDR1 is SGHRS, CDR2 YFSETQ, per germline. The CDR3 DNA sequence: TGCGCCAGCAGCTTGGCGTCGAGTAGCGGGGGGCAAGAGACCCAGTACTTC. Protein sequence: CASSLASSSGGQETQYF.

The chain recombines TRBV15 with TRBJ2-2; D might be TRBD2 (5 bases). This CDR3 region has 13 residues. Trimming stripped 3 bases from V and 7 bases from J, with 9 bases between. Germline V gene lookup returns CDR1 LNHNV and CDR2 YYDKDF (reference sequence). For the CDR3, the DNA is TGTGCCACCAGCAGGGGGAGCCTCGGGGAGCTGTTTTTT. It specifies CATSRGSLGELFF.

The V and J genes are TRBV6-1 and TRBJ2-7; maybe TRBD1 (7 bases). The germline gives CDR1 MNHNS, CDR2 SASEGT. This CDR3 contains 14 residues. Trimming took off 3 bases at V and 2 bases at J, with 11 bases between the two ends. The CDR3 is CASSEGGQPYEQYF. The DNA for the CDR3 is TGTGCCAGCAGTGAGGGGGGACAGCCCTACGAGCAGTACTTC.

V and J are TRBV30 and TRBJ1-5, with TRBD1 identical over 8 bases. J was trimmed by 5 bases and V by 2 bases; bases with no gene match: 5. CDR1 is GTSNPN and CDR2 is SVGIG in the germline V gene (reference sequence). CDR3 length equals 14 residues. The DNA of the CDR3 is TGTGCCTGGAGTATAGGACAGGGATATCAGCCCCAGCATTTT. Translated, it gives CAWSIGQGYQPQHF.